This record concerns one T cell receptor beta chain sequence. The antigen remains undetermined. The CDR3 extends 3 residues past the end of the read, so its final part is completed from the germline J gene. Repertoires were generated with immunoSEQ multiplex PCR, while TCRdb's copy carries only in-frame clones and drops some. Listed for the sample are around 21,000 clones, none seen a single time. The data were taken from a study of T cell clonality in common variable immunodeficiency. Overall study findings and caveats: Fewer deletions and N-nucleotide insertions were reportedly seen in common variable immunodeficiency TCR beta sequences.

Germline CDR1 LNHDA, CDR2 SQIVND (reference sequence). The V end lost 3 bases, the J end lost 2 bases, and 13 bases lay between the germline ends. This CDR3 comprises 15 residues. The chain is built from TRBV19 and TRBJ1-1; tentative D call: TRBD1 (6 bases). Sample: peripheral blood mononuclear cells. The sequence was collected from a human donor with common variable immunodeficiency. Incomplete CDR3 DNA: TGTGCCAGTAGTATCCTGGACAGCAGAAACACTGAA. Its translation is CASSILDSRNTE. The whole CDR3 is CASSILDSRNTEAFF.